This T cell receptor (beta chain) emerged from a study of blood T cell repertoires in COVID-19. Across the whole study: Specimens from acute and convalescent COVID-19 originated in the United States, Italy and Spain. Sources were T cells, B-cell-depleted T cells, or PBMCs; the material itself was cDNA or gDNA.

In the authors' methods: Amplified reference gene primers provided the basis for estimating nucleated cell counts. Some clones are missing from TCRdb's copy, which holds only in-frame ones; the method was immunoSEQ multiplex PCR. Clone size and V and J calls were adopted from that table, with D and trimming inferred from the DNA. The repertoire includes about 50,000 clones, approximately 88% of them detected once, and 12% sits in the top ten. V was pared by 1 base and J by 1 base, with 10 bases between. Germline CDR1 reads SEHNR; CDR2 reads FQNEAQ (reference sequence). The CDR3 spans 16 residues. V gene TRBV7-9 combines with J gene TRBJ2-2; D is uncertain. Sequencing was done on a sample of peripheral blood. This receptor was identified in a human donor with active COVID-19. The donor label of this sample is uncertain. CDR3 sequence reads: CASSLGSLMNTGELFF. The CDR3 DNA sequence: TGTGCCAGCAGCTTAGGTAGTCTGATGAACACCGGGGAGCTGTTTTTT.